This T cell receptor beta chain was sequenced for a study of cytomegalovirus exposure and HLA in healthy donors. Findings and caveats of the study: Overall, approximately 150 TCR beta chains were annotated as cytomegalovirus-associated. Reportedly, fewer N-insertions than the roughly 690-donor mean appeared in an Asian-associated ancestry cluster in a later analysis. An analysis done earlier found most TCR beta V segments productive about 87% or about 30% of the time.

This clone was seen only once. The target antigen is unknown. PCR amplification relied on 60 Vbeta primers (plus 13 Jbeta primers). Assay used: immunoSEQ multiplex PCR; TCRdb lists only in-frame clones, some missing. The sample has 130,000 to 150,000 clones, approximately 74% seen once. The sample was PBMCs. The receptor's source is a man aged 18 to 29 in good health and CMV-seropositive.

The CDR3 region is CASSLVGGAFLPDTQYF. The DNA for the CDR3 is TGTGCCAGCAGTTTAGTCGGGGGGGCCTTCCTCCCAGATACGCAGTATTTT. The chain recombines TRBV28 with TRBJ2-3, with 8 bases matching TRBD2. Per the germline V gene, CDR1 is MDHEN and CDR2 is SYDVKM. The V and J ends lost 2 bases and 4 bases, in that order; junction bases with no gene match: 11. The CDR3 is 17 amino acids.